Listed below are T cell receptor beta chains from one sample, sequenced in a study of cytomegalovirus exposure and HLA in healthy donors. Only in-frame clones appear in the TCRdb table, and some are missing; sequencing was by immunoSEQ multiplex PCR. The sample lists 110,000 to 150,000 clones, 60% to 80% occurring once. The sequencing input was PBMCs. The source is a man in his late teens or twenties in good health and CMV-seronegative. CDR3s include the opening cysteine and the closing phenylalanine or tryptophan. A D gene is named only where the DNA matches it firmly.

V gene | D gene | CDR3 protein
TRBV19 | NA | CATSNPGQPQHF
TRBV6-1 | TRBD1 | CASSESSQGVYEQYF
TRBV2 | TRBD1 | CASRPTPVGGQGDEKLFF
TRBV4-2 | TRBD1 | CASSSRQGSYGYTF
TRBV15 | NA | CATSRDFRGLNTQYF
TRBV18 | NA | CASSQLPGATDNEQFF
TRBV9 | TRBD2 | CASSVGAAGTAYEQYF
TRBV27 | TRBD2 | CASRGGETQYF
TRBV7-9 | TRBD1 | CASSQTGGSGNTIYF
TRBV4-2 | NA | CASSQAPTLSTPLHF
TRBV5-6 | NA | CASSLGGSGTGELFF
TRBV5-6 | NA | CASSLGGENIQYF
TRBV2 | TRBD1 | CASSENTGGQPQHF
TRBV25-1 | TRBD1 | CASRGTAQYEQYF
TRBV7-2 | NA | CASSSRYRADWMDTQYF
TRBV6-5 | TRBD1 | CASQDRGGSPLHF
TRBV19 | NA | CASSIVPGSTGNTIYF
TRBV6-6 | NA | CASSRAYYSYEQYF
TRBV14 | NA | CASSQGGSPSNSPLHF
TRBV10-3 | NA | CAISGDTLYNSPLHF
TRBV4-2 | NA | CASSQAGGEETQYF
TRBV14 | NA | CASSQDETTGGYEQYF
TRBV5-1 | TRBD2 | CASSPGTSGGATDTQYF